What follows are 2 T cell receptor beta chains derived from one specimen sequenced in a study of shared clonotypes between healthy human individuals. Only in-frame clones appear in the TCRdb table, and some are missing; sequencing was by immunoSEQ multiplex PCR. The repertoire holds fewer than 850,000 clones, with about 90% as singletons. Sample: memory CD8+ T cells from PBMCs. Regarding subset: CD45RO+ cells pooled with CCR7-negative TemRA cells. Source of these receptors: a man younger than 35 in good health. Some clones in this sample may be carry-over from other donors' samples.

The chain joins TRBV4-3 to TRBJ1-5; no reliable D call. V lost 1 base and J lost 7, with 5 bases in between. The V gene's germline CDR1 is LGHNA and CDR2 YSLEER. The CDR3 contains 12 residues. The CDR3 DNA sequence: TGCGCCAGCAGCCAAGTAGTGCAGCCCCAGCATTTT. This codes for CASSQVVQPQHF.

The chain joins TRBV7-9 to TRBJ2-2; no clear D. V was shortened by 5 bases and J by 4 bases, with 14 bases between the two germline ends. Germline assignment: CDR1 SEHNR and CDR2 FQNEAQ (reference sequence). The CDR3 sequence is 15 residues long. CDR3 nucleotides: TGTGCCAGCAGCCCCCAGGAGATTATCACCGGGGAGCTGTTTTTT. Translation gives CASSPQEIITGELFF.